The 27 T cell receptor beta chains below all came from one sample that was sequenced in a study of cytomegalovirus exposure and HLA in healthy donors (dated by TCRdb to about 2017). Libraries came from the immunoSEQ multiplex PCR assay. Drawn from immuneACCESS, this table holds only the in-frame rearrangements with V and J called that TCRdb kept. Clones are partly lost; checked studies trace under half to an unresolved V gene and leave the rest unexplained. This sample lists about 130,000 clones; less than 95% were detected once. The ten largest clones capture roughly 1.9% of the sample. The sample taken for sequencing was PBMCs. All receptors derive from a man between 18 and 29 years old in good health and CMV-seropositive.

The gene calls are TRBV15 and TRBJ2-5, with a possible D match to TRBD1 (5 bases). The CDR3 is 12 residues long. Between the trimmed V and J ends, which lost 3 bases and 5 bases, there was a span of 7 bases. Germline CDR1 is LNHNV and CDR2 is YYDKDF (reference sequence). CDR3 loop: CATSRGRETQYF. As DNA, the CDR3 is TGTGCCACCAGCAGGGGGCGGGAGACCCAGTACTTC.

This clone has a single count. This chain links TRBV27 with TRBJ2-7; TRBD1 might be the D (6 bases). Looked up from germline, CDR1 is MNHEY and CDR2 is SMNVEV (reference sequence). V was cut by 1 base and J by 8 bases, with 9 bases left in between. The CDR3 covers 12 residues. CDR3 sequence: CASSLLTGQQYF. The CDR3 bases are TGTGCCAGCAGTTTATTGACAGGCCAGCAGTACTTC.

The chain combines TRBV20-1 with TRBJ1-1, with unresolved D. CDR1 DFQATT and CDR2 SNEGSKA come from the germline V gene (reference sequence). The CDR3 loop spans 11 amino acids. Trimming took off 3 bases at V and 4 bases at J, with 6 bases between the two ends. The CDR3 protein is CSASAPTEAFF. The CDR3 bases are TGCAGTGCTAGCGCGCCCACTGAAGCTTTCTTT.

CDR3 amino acids: CAIREGQGEQFF. The DNA for the CDR3 is TGTGCCATACGGGAGGGCCAGGGTGAGCAGTTCTTC. The V call is TRBV7-9, the J call TRBJ2-1, with 8 bases fitting TRBD2. Germline lookup yields CDR1 SEHNR and CDR2 FQNEAQ (reference sequence). V shed 10 bases and J 9 bases; nucleotides not matched to a gene: 8. The CDR3 is 12 residues long.

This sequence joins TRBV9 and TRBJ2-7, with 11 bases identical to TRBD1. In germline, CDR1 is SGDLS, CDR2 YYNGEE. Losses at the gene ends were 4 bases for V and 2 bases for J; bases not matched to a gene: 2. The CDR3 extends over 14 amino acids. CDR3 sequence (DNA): TGTGCCAGCAGCCGGGACAGGGGGACCTACGAGCAGTACTTC. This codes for CASSRDRGTYEQYF. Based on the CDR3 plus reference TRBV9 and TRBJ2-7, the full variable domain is DSGVTQTPKHLITATGQRVTLRCSPRSGDLSVYWYQQSLDQGLQFLIQYYNGEERAKGNILERFSAQQFPDLHSELNLSSLELGDSALYFCASSRDRGTYEQYFGPGTRLTVT.

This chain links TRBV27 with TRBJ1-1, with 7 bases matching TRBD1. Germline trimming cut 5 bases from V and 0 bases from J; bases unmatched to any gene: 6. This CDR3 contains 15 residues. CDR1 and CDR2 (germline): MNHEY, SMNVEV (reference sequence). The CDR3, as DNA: TGTGCCAGCAGTCGTTCGGGACAGATGAACACTGAAGCTTTCTTT. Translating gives CASSRSGQMNTEAFF.

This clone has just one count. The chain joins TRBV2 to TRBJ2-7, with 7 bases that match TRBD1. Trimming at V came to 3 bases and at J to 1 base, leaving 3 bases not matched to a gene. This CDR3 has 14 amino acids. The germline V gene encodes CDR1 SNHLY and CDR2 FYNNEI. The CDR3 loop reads CASSEQGESYEQYF. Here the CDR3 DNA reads TGTGCCAGCAGTGAGCAGGGGGAGTCCTACGAGCAGTACTTC.

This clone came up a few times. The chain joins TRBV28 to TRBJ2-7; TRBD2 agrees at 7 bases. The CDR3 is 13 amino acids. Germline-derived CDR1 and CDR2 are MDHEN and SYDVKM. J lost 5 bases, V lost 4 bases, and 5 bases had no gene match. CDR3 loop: CASSWGGRNEQYF. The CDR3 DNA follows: TGTGCCAGCAGTTGGGGGGGTCGGAACGAGCAGTACTTC. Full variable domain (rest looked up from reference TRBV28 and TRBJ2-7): DVKVTQSSRYLVKRTGEKVFLECVQDMDHENMFWYRQDPGLGLRLIYFSYDVKMKEKGDIPEGYSVSREKKERFSLILESASTNQTSMYLCASSWGGRNEQYFGPGTRLTVT.

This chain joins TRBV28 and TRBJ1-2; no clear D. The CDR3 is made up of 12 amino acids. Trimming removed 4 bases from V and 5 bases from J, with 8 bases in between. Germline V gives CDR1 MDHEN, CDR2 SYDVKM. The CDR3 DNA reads TGTGCCAGCAGTTCCAACGCGTATGGCTACACCTTC. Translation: CASSSNAYGYTF.

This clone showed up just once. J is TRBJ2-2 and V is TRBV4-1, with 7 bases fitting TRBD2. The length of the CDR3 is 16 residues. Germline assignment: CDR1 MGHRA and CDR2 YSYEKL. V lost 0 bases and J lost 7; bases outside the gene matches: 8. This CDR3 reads CASSQDREGYDGELFF. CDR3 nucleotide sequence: TGCGCCAGCAGCCAAGATAGGGAGGGTTATGACGGGGAGCTGTTTTTT.

The CDR3 region is CASSRGRASSAREQYF. The CDR3 region has the DNA TGCGCCAGCAGCCGGGGCCGAGCCTCTTCAGCGCGCGAGCAGTACTTC. This chain connects TRBV4-1 to TRBJ2-7; D may be TRBD1 (5 bases). V was shortened by 4 bases and J by 6 bases, with 22 bases between the two germline ends. This CDR3 is built from 16 residues. Germline loops: CDR1 MGHRA, CDR2 YSYEKL.

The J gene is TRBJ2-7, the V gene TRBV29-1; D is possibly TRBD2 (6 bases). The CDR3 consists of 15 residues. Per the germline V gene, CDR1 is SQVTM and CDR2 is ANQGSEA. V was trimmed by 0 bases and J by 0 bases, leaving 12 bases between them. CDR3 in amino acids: CSVEDPGLSSYEQYF. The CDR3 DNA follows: TGCAGCGTTGAAGACCCAGGACTATCCTCCTACGAGCAGTACTTC.

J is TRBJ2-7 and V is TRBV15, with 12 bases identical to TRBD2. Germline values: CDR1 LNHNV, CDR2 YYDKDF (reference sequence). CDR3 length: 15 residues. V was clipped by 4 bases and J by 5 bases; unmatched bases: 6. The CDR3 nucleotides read TGTGCCACCAGCACTCTAGCGGGAGGGTACAACGAGCAGTACTTC. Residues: CATSTLAGGYNEQYF.

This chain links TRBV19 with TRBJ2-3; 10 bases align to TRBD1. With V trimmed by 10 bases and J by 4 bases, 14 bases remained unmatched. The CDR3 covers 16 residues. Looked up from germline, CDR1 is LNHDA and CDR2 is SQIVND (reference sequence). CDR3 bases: TGTGCCACCCGGCAACGGGACAGGGGATTTTCAGATACGCAGTATTTT. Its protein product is CATRQRDRGFSDTQYF. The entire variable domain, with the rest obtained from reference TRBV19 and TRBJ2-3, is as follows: DGGITQSPKYLFRKEGQNVTLSCEQNLNHDAMYWYRQDPGQGLRLIYYSQIVNDFQKGDIAEGYSVSREKKESFPLTVTSAQKNPTAFYLCATRQRDRGFSDTQYFGPGTRLTVL.

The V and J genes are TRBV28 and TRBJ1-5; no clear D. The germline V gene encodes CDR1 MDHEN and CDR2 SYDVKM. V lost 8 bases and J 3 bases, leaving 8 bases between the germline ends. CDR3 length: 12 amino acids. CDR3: CASLTNNQPQHF. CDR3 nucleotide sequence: TGTGCCAGCCTTACAAACAATCAGCCCCAGCATTTT.

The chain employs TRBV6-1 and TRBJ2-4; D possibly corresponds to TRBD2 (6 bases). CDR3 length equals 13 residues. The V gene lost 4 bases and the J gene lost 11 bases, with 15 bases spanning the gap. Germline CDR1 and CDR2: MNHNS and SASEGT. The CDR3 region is CASSGLREGVQYF. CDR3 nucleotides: TGTGCCAGCAGTGGGTTGCGGGAAGGGGTTCAGTACTTC.

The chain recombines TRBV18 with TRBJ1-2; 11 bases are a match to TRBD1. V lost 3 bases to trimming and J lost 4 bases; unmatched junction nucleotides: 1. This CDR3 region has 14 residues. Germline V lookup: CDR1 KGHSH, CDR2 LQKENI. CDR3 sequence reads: CASSPGTGGYGYTF. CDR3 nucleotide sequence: TGTGCCAGCTCACCCGGGACAGGGGGCTATGGCTACACCTTC.

The CDR3 DNA follows: TGTGCCAGCAGTTTTATCTACGGCAATGAGCAGTTCTTC. Encoded protein: CASSFIYGNEQFF. The rearrangement joins TRBV27 to TRBJ2-1; D is unresolved. The germline V gene encodes CDR1 MNHEY and CDR2 SMNVEV (reference sequence). The CDR3 has 13 residues. V was trimmed by 3 bases and J by 6 bases, leaving 9 bases between them.

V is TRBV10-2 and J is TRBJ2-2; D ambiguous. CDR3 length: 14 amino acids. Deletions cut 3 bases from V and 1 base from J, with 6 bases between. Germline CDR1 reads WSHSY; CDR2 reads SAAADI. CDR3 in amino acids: CASSDIENTGELFF. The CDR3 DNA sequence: TGCGCCAGCAGTGATATAGAGAACACCGGGGAGCTGTTTTTT.

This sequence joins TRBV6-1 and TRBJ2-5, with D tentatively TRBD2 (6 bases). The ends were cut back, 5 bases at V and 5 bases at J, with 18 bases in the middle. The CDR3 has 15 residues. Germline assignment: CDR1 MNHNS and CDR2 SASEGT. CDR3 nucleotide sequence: TGTGCCAGCAGTTCCGCTAGAGCGGGTTGGGAGACCCAGTACTTC. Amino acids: CASSSARAGWETQYF.

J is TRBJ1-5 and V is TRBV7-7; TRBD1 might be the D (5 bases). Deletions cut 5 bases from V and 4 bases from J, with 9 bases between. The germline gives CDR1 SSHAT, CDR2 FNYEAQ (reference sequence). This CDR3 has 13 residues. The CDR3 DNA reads TGTGCCAGCAGCAACTCAGGGAATCAGCCCCAGCATTTT. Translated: CASSNSGNQPQHF.

The CDR3 DNA reads as TGTGCCAGCAGTGGGACAGGGAGCGGAGAGACCCAGTACTTC. Amino acid sequence: CASSGTGSGETQYF. This chain uses TRBV6-1 with TRBJ2-5, with 8 bases matching TRBD1. There are 14 residues in the CDR3. Germline CDR1 MNHNS, CDR2 SASEGT. Losses at the gene ends were 4 bases for V and 4 bases for J; bases not matched to a gene: 5.

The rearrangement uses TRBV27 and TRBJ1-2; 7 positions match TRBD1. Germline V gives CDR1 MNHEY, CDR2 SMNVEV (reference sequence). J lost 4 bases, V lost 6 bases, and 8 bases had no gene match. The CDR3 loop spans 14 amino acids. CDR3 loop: CASRRQGLTYGYTF. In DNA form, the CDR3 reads TGTGCCAGCAGGCGACAGGGCCTTACCTATGGCTACACCTTC.

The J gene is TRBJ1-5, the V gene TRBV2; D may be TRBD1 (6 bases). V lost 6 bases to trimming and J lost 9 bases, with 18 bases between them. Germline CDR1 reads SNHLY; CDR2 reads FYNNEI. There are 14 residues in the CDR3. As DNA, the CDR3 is TGTGCCAGCAGCTCGGGACAAGCAACGCGGCCCCAGCATTTT. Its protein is CASSSGQATRPQHF.

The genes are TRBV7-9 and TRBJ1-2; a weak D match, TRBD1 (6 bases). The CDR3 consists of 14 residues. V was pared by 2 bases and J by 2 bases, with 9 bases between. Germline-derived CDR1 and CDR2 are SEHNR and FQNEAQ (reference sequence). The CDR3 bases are TGTGCCAGCAGCTTATTTGGGGGCAACTATGGCTACACCTTC. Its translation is CASSLFGGNYGYTF.

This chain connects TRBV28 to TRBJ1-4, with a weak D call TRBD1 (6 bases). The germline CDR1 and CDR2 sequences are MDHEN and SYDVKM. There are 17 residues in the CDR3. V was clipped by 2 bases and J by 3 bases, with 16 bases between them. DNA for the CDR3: TGTGCCAGCAGTTTACGGTCAGGGGTTAAGGCTAATGAAAAACTGTTTTTT. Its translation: CASSLRSGVKANEKLFF.

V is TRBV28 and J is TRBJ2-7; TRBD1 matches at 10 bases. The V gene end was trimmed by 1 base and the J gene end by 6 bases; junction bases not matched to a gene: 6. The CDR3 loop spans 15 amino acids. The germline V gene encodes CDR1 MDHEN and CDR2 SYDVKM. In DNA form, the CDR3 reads TGTGCCAGCAGTTTATCATTGACAGGGGGCTCCGAGCAGTACTTC. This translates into CASSLSLTGGSEQYF.